Each of the 25 T cell receptor beta chains below was sequenced from the same sample in a study of cytomegalovirus exposure and HLA in healthy donors. The PCR was carried out with 60 Vbeta primers and 13 Jbeta primers. TCRdb keeps only in-frame clones here, not all; method: immunoSEQ multiplex PCR. The sample lists roughly 110,000 clones; about four fifths were seen once. The sequencing sample was made of PBMCs. Receptors were obtained from a man aged 25 to 45 in good health and CMV-seropositive.

The chain recombines TRBV5-1 with TRBJ2-1, with D possibly TRBD1 on 5 matching bases. Between the trimmed V and J ends, which lost 0 bases and 10 bases, there was a span of 14 bases. Per the germline V gene, CDR1 is SGHRS and CDR2 is YFSETQ. The CDR3 totals 14 residues. The CDR3 DNA is TGCGCCAGCAGCTTGGAGGGGCCCTCCGAAGAGCAGTTCTTC. Its translation is CASSLEGPSEEQFF.

The J gene is TRBJ2-7, the V gene TRBV5-1; possible D gene TRBD1, 6 bases. Trimming removed 2 bases from V and 2 bases from J, with 8 bases in between. Germline V gene data show CDR1 as SGHRS and CDR2 as YFSETQ. The CDR3 spans 13 residues. The CDR3 DNA reads TGCGCCAGCAGCTTTGGGGGCCCCTACGAGCAGTACTTC. It codes for CASSFGGPYEQYF.

V and J are TRBV5-1 and TRBJ2-3; 7 nucleotides agree with TRBD1. The ends lost 4 bases at V and 0 bases at J; junction bases unmatched: 5. The CDR3 is 15 amino acids. Germline assignment: CDR1 SGHRS and CDR2 YFSETQ. The CDR3 DNA is TGCGCCAGCAGCCCGACAGGGAGTAGCACAGATACGCAGTATTTT. It encodes CASSPTGSSTDTQYF. The full variable domain, in which reference TRBV5-1 and TRBJ2-3 provide the parts outside the CDR3, is KAGVTQTPRYLIKTRGQQVTLSCSPISGHRSVSWYQQTPGQGLQFLFEYFSETQRNKGNFPGRFSGRQFSNSRSEMNVSTLELGDSALYLCASSPTGSSTDTQYFGPGTRLTVL.

This chain connects TRBV6-6 to TRBJ1-5, with D possibly TRBD1 on 5 matching bases. The V end was cut by 5 bases, the J end by 6 bases, with 17 bases between. Per germline, CDR1 MNHNY and CDR2 SVGAGI (reference sequence). This CDR3 is built from 15 residues. Here the CDR3 DNA reads TGTGCCAGCAGTCCCTGGGGCTTTGGTGGTCAGCCCCAGCATTTT. Residues: CASSPWGFGGQPQHF.

This clone has a handful of counts. Here the CDR3 DNA reads TGTGCCAGCAGCTTACTGGGGGCTCGCACTGAAGCTTTCTTT. It translates to CASSLLGARTEAFF. The chain has TRBV7-9 and TRBJ1-1, with TRBD1 as a possible D gene (6 bases). V gave up 2 bases and J gave up 4 bases, with 11 bases separating them. CDR1 SEHNR and CDR2 FQNEAQ come from the germline V gene (reference sequence). The CDR3 consists of 14 residues. The entire variable domain, with the rest obtained from reference TRBV7-9 and TRBJ1-1, is as follows: DTGVSQNPRHKITKRGQNVTFRCDPISEHNRLYWYRQTLGQGPEFLTYFQNEAQLEKSRLLSDRFSAERPKGSFSTLEIQRTEQGDSAMYLCASSLLGARTEAFFGQGTRLTVV.

Turning to this clone: At one end the junction does not follow the germline gene, possibly because of a read error. The chain is built from TRBV7-9 and TRBJ2-2; a weak D match, TRBD1 (7 bases). CDR1 is SEHNR and CDR2 is FQNEAQ in the germline V gene (reference sequence). The CDR3 loop spans 16 amino acids. The CDR3 nucleotides are TGTTCCAGCAGCCCCGGGGGACAGACGAACACCGGGGAGCTGTTTTTT. It specifies CSSSPGGQTNTGELFF.

This chain links TRBV13 with TRBJ2-3; 8 positions match TRBD2. V was pared by 3 bases and J by 11 bases, with 13 bases of the junction left unmatched. CDR3 length: 15 amino acids. The germline gives CDR1 PRHDT, CDR2 FYEKMQ (reference sequence). The CDR3 DNA reads TGTGCCAGCAGCTTGGCGGGGGGTCCCCCGTTCGGGCAGTATTTT. It encodes CASSLAGGPPFGQYF. The full variable domain, its missing parts supplied by reference TRBV13 and TRBJ2-3, is AAGVIQSPRHLIKEKRETATLKCYPIPRHDTVYWYQQGPGQDPQFLISFYEKMQSDKGSIPDRFSAQQFSDYHSELNMSSLELGDSALYFCASSLAGGPPFGQYFGPGTRLTVL.

Points on this clone: This CDR3 fails to terminate in the conserved phenylalanine or tryptophan, so it likely reflects a read error. CDR3: CASSEQGDKKPGYTL. CDR3 sequence (DNA): TGTGCCAGCAGTGAACAGGGGGACAAAAAACCTGGCTACACCCTC. The chain carries TRBV28 and TRBJ1-2; 8 nucleotides line up with TRBD1. Per germline, CDR1 MDHEN and CDR2 SYDVKM. The CDR3 is 15 residues long. Germline trimming cut 5 bases from V and 7 bases from J; bases unmatched to any gene: 12.

In this sample, this clone turned up a few times. The V call is TRBV6-1, the J call TRBJ2-7; a weak D match, TRBD1 (6 bases). The CDR3 has 12 amino acids. Germline-derived CDR1 and CDR2 are MNHNS and SASEGT. Trimming took off 5 bases at V and 7 bases at J, with 12 bases between the two ends. CDR3 coding DNA: TGTGCCAGCAGTTTTGGGGGCGGTGAGCAGTACGTC. It codes for CASSFGGGEQYV.

This chain connects TRBV25-1 to TRBJ2-2; D remains ambiguous. Germline loops: CDR1 MGHDK, CDR2 SYGVNS. Trimming shortened V by 0 bases and J by 1 base, and 9 bases separated the two germline ends. This CDR3 is built from 16 residues. CDR3 loop: CASSEYRRQNTGELFF. The CDR3 nucleotides are TGTGCCAGCAGTGAATATAGGCGGCAGAACACCGGGGAGCTGTTTTTT.

This rearrangement joins TRBV5-1 to TRBJ1-4, with 8 bases aligning to TRBD1. With V trimmed by 4 bases and J by 4 bases, 3 bases remained unmatched. CDR1 is SGHRS, CDR2 YFSETQ, per germline. The CDR3 has 14 amino acids. CDR3 bases: TGCGCCAGCAGCGGACAGGGATATAATGAAAAACTGTTTTTT. Translated: CASSGQGYNEKLFF.

This rearrangement joins TRBV5-1 to TRBJ1-2; D call uncertain. V gave up 0 bases and J gave up 1 base, with 7 bases separating them. Germline CDR1 reads SGHRS; CDR2 reads YFSETQ. The CDR3 has 14 amino acids. The CDR3, as DNA: TGCGCCAGCAGCTTGGCGTCGAGTAACTATGGCTACACCTTC. This codes for CASSLASSNYGYTF.

This clone was seen only once. The chain recombines TRBV12-5 with TRBJ2-1, with a weak D call TRBD2 (6 bases). The CDR3 sequence is 14 residues long. The germline CDR1 and CDR2 sequences are LGHNT and FRNRAP. V lost 1 base and J lost 5, with 9 bases in between. CDR3 DNA: TGTGCTAGTGGTTTGGGACTAGGAAACAATGAGCAGTTCTTC. Translation gives CASGLGLGNNEQFF.

The V call is TRBV2, the J call TRBJ2-3; no definite D call. With 6 bases removed from V and 2 bases from J, the gap between germline ends came to 3 bases. CDR3 size: 11 residues. Germline CDR1 reads SNHLY; CDR2 reads FYNNEI. Here the CDR3 reads CASSYTDTQYF. The DNA of the CDR3 is TGTGCCAGCAGCTACACAGATACGCAGTATTTT.

CDR3 sequence: CATQRLAGVYEQYV. The CDR3 nucleotides read TGTGCCACCCAGAGGCTAGCGGGAGTGTACGAGCAGTACGTC. The chain joins TRBV2 to TRBJ2-7, with TRBD2 matching 10 bases. The CDR3 has 14 residues. V lost 10 bases and J lost 4; bases outside the gene matches: 10. Germline lookup yields CDR1 SNHLY and CDR2 FYNNEI.

The rearrangement uses TRBV19 and TRBJ2-1, with 7 bases aligning to TRBD2. Germline V gene lookup returns CDR1 LNHDA and CDR2 SQIVND (reference sequence). The CDR3 is made up of 14 amino acids. Trimming took 5 bases from V and 3 from J; bases not matched to a gene: 4. The CDR3 coding sequence is TGTGCCAGTAGTCCGTCGGGGGGCTACAATGAGCAGTTCTTC. Translated: CASSPSGGYNEQFF.

The chain is built from TRBV2 and TRBJ2-7; 7 bases map to TRBD1. The CDR3 is made up of 15 amino acids. The germline CDR1 and CDR2 sequences are SNHLY and FYNNEI. V lost 8 bases and J lost 3; bases outside the gene matches: 13. The CDR3 protein is CASAKDRERNYEQYF. The CDR3 bases are TGTGCCAGCGCCAAAGACAGGGAGAGAAACTACGAGCAGTACTTC.

This clone was seen more than once but under ten times. The V and J genes are TRBV7-2 and TRBJ2-3; 8 bases are shared with TRBD2. The CDR3 has 16 amino acids. CDR1 and CDR2 from the germline V gene are SGHTA and FQGNSA. Trimming took 1 base from V and 0 from J; bases not matched to a gene: 3. This CDR3 reads CASSLGLARSTDTQYF. The CDR3 DNA is TGTGCCAGCAGCTTAGGACTAGCGAGGAGCACAGATACGCAGTATTTT.

The gene calls are TRBV10-1 and TRBJ1-1; 7 bases line up with TRBD1. With 6 bases clipped from V and 0 bases from J, the junction kept 4 bases outside the gene matches. CDR1 is WNHNN, CDR2 SYGVQD, per germline (reference sequence). This CDR3 is 14 amino acids long. CDR3 coding DNA: TGCGCCAGCAGCCCGGGACAGATGAACACTGAAGCTTTCTTT. This codes for CASSPGQMNTEAFF.

V gene TRBV7-7 combines with J gene TRBJ2-1, with TRBD2 matching over 10 bases. The germline V gene encodes CDR1 SSHAT and CDR2 FNYEAQ (reference sequence). This CDR3 has 18 residues. The junction had 14 bases not matched to a gene; V was cut back by 1 base and J by 8 bases. The CDR3 protein is CASSLGFEGGLAPDEQFF. CDR3 DNA: TGTGCCAGCAGCTTAGGGTTTGAGGGGGGACTAGCGCCGGATGAGCAGTTCTTC.

The chain has TRBV9 and TRBJ1-4, with 10 bases aligning to TRBD1. CDR3 size: 15 residues. After removal of 4 bases from V and 10 bases from J, the junction contained 10 bases not matched to a gene. From germline, CDR1 is SGDLS and CDR2 YYNGEE. The CDR3 coding sequence is TGTGCCAGCAGCACGACGGGGACAGGGGTCGGAAAACTGTTTTTT. Residues: CASSTTGTGVGKLFF.

Here the CDR3 reads CASSQGGQNTGELFF. As DNA, the CDR3 is TGTGCCAGCTCCCAGGGGGGCCAGAACACCGGGGAGCTGTTTTTT. The chain combines TRBV6-6 with TRBJ2-2, with D tentatively TRBD1 (7 bases). This CDR3 is 15 amino acids long. Trimming removed 8 bases at V and 1 base at J, with 14 bases between. Germline lookup yields CDR1 MNHNY and CDR2 SVGAGI (reference sequence).

The chain has TRBV7-9 and TRBJ2-1, with 12 bases lining up with TRBD2. Per germline, CDR1 SEHNR and CDR2 FQNEAQ (reference sequence). CDR3 length equals 18 residues. V lost 0 bases and J lost 3; bases outside the gene matches: 6. The CDR3 region is CASSLAGLAGGIYNEQFF. The CDR3 DNA is TGTGCCAGCAGCTTAGCCGGGCTAGCGGGAGGGATCTACAATGAGCAGTTCTTC.

V and J are TRBV6-1 and TRBJ2-7; TRBD2 agrees at 15 bases. The ends lost 4 bases at V and 3 bases at J; junction bases unmatched: 13. The CDR3 sequence is 19 residues long. Germline-derived CDR1 and CDR2 are MNHNS and SASEGT. In DNA, the CDR3 is TGTGCCAGCAGTGCGCTGGGGACTAGCGGGGGGCATCTCTTCTACGAGCAGTACTTC. It codes for CASSALGTSGGHLFYEQYF.

This clone was found a few times. The CDR3 sequence: CASSEDRIQYF. The CDR3 region has the DNA TGTGCCAGCAGTGAAGATCGCATTCAGTACTTC. The genes are TRBV2 and TRBJ2-4; D is ambiguous. V was cut by 1 base and J by 9 bases, with 4 bases left in between. This CDR3 comprises 11 residues. Looked up from germline, CDR1 is SNHLY and CDR2 is FYNNEI.